This TCR beta chain was obtained from a study of blood T cell repertoires in COVID-19. For the study at large: The United States, Italy and Spain supplied acute and convalescent COVID-19 samples.

Trimming took 1 base from V and 7 from J; bases not matched to a gene: 4. CDR3 size: 14 residues. Per germline, CDR1 SEHNR and CDR2 FQNEAQ (reference sequence). Here immunoSEQ multiplex PCR was the method, and the copy in TCRdb shows in-frame clones only, minus some. Among some 170,000 clones listed, 75% to 90% were seen once. This sequence was found in a human donor in a cohort sampled during active COVID-19. The sample comprised peripheral blood. The V gene is TRBV7-9, the J gene TRBJ1-5; 7 bases match TRBD1. As DNA, the CDR3 is TGTGCCAGCAGCTTAGACAGGGGCGACCAGCCCCAGCATTTT. It yields the protein CASSLDRGDQPQHF.